This record looks at one TCR beta chain sequence and its context. The PCR used 60 Vbeta and 13 Jbeta primers. This table comes from immunoSEQ multiplex PCR, and its TCRdb copy is limited to in-frame clones, with some not included. The clone table shows 150,000 to 200,000 clones, with the ten largest holding around 1.2%. This record comes from a study of cytomegalovirus exposure and HLA in healthy donors. Germline V gene data show CDR1 as LNHDA and CDR2 as SQIVND (reference sequence). Trimming took 5 bases from V and 5 from J; bases not matched to a gene: 3. The CDR3 spans 13 residues. This chain joins TRBV19 and TRBJ2-1, with TRBD1 identical over 7 bases. The receptor was derived from a woman in her fifties or sixties in good health and CMV-seronegative. Sequenced: PBMCs. CDR3 in DNA: TGTGCCAGTAGTTTCGGGACAGACAATGAGCAGTTCTTC. Protein product: CASSFGTDNEQFF.